This T cell receptor (beta chain) was found in a study of vaccination and CD4 T cells after COVID-19. The CDR3 has 15 residues. V shed 6 bases and J 4 bases; nucleotides not matched to a gene: 11. Germline lookup yields CDR1 DFQATT and CDR2 SNEGSKA (reference sequence). This clonotype is medium-sized. The antigen is not known. Oncomine TCR Beta short-read sequencing was applied to DNA from cultured CD4+ T cells. Genomic DNA was extracted from cultured CD4+ T cells. TCRdb reprocessed the PCR reads with MiXCR, giving one entry per CDR3 protein. Among roughly 12,000 distinct CDR3 sequences listed, roughly three fifths were seen once. This sample's treatment: approximately nine-day PBMC culture with coronavirus spike peptide pools or control peptides (ViraFEST assay). Using peptide pools, antigen-specific T cells were expanded in ViraFEST before TCRs were sequenced.

The sample here was CD4+ T cells from blood, cultured in vitro, taken before SARS-CoV-2 vaccination. The J gene is TRBJ2-1, the V gene TRBV20-1; TRBD2 agrees at 8 bases. This clonotype originated in a human donor who had recovered from COVID-19. The DNA for the CDR3 is TGCAGTGCCTCTCCGCCGGGACTAGGTTACAATGAGCAGTTCTTC. This translates into CSASPPGLGYNEQFF.